The present T cell receptor (beta chain) was sequenced within a study of cytomegalovirus exposure and HLA in healthy donors. Study summary: Ancestry clustering placed more than 80% of about 400 genotyped donors in the Caucasian-associated cluster.

A single count supports this clone. Its specificity is not known. PCR was performed using 60 Vbeta and 13 Jbeta primers. Original analysis: A later analysis counted about 80 million unique TCR beta chains, some 11 million shared. TCRdb's table, derived via immunoSEQ multiplex PCR, lists solely in-frame clones and lacks some. The V and J calls and clone size were taken over from that table, and D and trimming were inferred from the DNA. The sample yields about 82,000 clones, 65% to 85% seen once. The CDR3 is made up of 13 amino acids. CDR1 and CDR2 from the germline V gene are GTSNPN and SVGIG (reference sequence). V dropped 0 bases and J dropped 5 bases, with 10 bases sitting between them. Study-wide results and caveats: A highly shared variant cluster was judged a likely technical artifact. TCR beta V segments were, for the most part, productive about 87% or about 30% of the time in an earlier analysis.

The TCR comes from a man in his fifties in good health and CMV-seronegative. The sample comprised PBMCs. The chain carries TRBV30 and TRBJ2-5; a possible D gene is TRBD1 (6 bases). Here the CDR3 reads CAWSVTGWETQYF. DNA of the CDR3: TGTGCCTGGAGTGTAACAGGGTGGGAGACCCAGTACTTC.